This TCR beta chain originates from a study of T cells after yellow fever vaccination. TCRdb reanalysed the 5' RACE reads using MiXCR and keeps one entry per CDR3 protein. Among about 320,000 distinct CDR3 sequences listed, roughly 4.3% were seen once. Points from the study as a whole: Some clonotypes, a small share, were shared between CD4 and CD8 compartments. Booster samples showed a return of most primary-vaccination clones (roughly 96% CD4, roughly 85% CD8).

As for this clonotype: No antigen is known for it.

J lost 1 base, V lost 8 bases, and 5 bases had no gene match. Germline values: CDR1 DFQATT, CDR2 SNEGSKA (reference sequence). The CDR3 has 13 amino acids. The source material was PBMCs, sampled 15 days after the yellow fever booster vaccination. The chain couples TRBV20-1 to TRBJ2-1; 7 bases are a match to TRBD2. The TCR was taken from a man between 18 and 35 years old who received the YFV17D yellow fever vaccine. CDR3 sequence (DNA): TGCAGTTGTACGGGGGGATCCTACAATGAGCAGTTCTTC. Its protein product is CSCTGGSYNEQFF.